This T cell receptor (beta chain) was recorded in a study of regulatory T cells in long-lasting Graves disease. The sample's time point: newly diagnosed GD, antithyroid drugs for less than 3 months. Scientists built the TCR library using RNA that was extracted from PBMCs. This CDR3 contains 15 residues. Looked up from germline, CDR1 is SGDLS and CDR2 is YYNGEE. V was pared by 4 bases and J by 5 bases, with 19 bases between. HTBI primers from iRepertoire and Arm-PCR of CDR3 regions yielded the TCR beta libraries. MiXCR, applied by TCRdb to the multiplex PCR reads, yields one record per CDR3 protein. The profile shows 400,000 to 500,000 distinct CDR3 sequences, approximately 15% of them singletons. This clonotype was seen a few times. These same records also appear under a second study, on T cells in Graves' hyperthyroidism and ophthalmopathy. That source notes: Carried out on the TCR CDR3, a first-round RT-PCR used the HTBI primer set.

This sequence originates from a woman aged 30 to 39 with Graves disease. V and J are TRBV9 and TRBJ2-7; D possibly matches TRBD1 or TRBD2 (7 bases each). This material consisted of peripheral blood mononuclear cells (PBMCs), taken at new diagnosis, from a patient treated with antithyroid drugs. The CDR3 bases are TGTGCCAGCAGCCCAACGGGGGGACAGAAAAACGAGCAGTACTTC. Translated: CASSPTGGQKNEQYF.